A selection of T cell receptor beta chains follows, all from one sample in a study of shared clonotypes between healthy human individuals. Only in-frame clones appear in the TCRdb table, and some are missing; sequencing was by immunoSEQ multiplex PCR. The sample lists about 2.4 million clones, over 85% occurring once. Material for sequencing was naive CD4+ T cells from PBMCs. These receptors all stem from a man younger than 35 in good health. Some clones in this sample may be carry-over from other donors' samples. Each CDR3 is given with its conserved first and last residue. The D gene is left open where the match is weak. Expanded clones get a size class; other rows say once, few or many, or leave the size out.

CDR3 protein: CASSEMVTDTQYF; CDR3 DNA: TGTGCCAGCAGTGAAATGGTGACAGATACGCAGTATTTT; D gene: -; J gene: TRBJ2-3; clone size: -; V gene: TRBV6-1
CDR3 protein: CASSYLGGSGNQPQHF; CDR3 DNA: TGTGCCAGCAGTTACCTAGGGGGCTCGGGCAATCAGCCCCAGCATTTT; D gene: TRBD1; J gene: TRBJ1-5; clone size: -; V gene: TRBV5-8
CDR3 protein: CASSYSTSGSSSEQYF; CDR3 DNA: TGTGCCAGCAGTTACTCGACTAGCGGGAGTTCAAGTGAGCAGTACTTC; D gene: TRBD2; J gene: TRBJ2-7; clone size: -; V gene: TRBV6-5
CDR3 protein: CASSSTGQDYGYTF; CDR3 DNA: TGTGCCAGCAGCTCTACTGGACAGGACTATGGCTACACCTTC; D gene: TRBD1; J gene: TRBJ1-2; clone size: few; V gene: TRBV5-4
CDR3 protein: CASSLVNQETQYF; CDR3 DNA: TGTGCCAGCAGCTTGGTCAACCAAGAGACCCAGTACTTC; D gene: -; J gene: TRBJ2-5; clone size: -; V gene: TRBV5-5
CDR3 protein: CASSVGGAETQYF; CDR3 DNA: TGTGCCAGCAGCGTGGGAGGGGCGGAGACCCAGTACTTC; D gene: TRBD2; J gene: TRBJ2-5; clone size: -; V gene: TRBV9
CDR3 protein: CASSHRLAGVREQYF; CDR3 DNA: TGCGCCAGCAGCCATCGACTAGCGGGAGTGAGGGAGCAGTACTTC; D gene: TRBD2; J gene: TRBJ2-7; clone size: -; V gene: TRBV4-1
CDR3 protein: CASRPTLALSSYDEQFF; CDR3 DNA: TGTGCCAGCAGGCCCACACTAGCGCTAAGCTCCTACGATGAGCAGTTCTTC; D gene: TRBD2; J gene: TRBJ2-1; clone size: -; V gene: TRBV14
CDR3 protein: CASSPGTSGSLGAQETQYF; CDR3 DNA: TGTGCCAGCAGCCCCGGGACTAGCGGGAGTTTGGGGGCACAAGAGACCCAGTACTTC; D gene: TRBD2; J gene: TRBJ2-5; clone size: -; V gene: TRBV4-2
CDR3 protein: CASSFRSAGGGETQYF; CDR3 DNA: TGTGCCAGCAGCTTTCGTTCAGCGGGAGGGGGGGAGACCCAGTACTTC; D gene: TRBD2; J gene: TRBJ2-5; clone size: -; V gene: TRBV11-2
CDR3 protein: CASSAPVQGVFGDTQYF; CDR3 DNA: TGTGCCAGCAGCGCCCCGGTGCAGGGCGTCTTCGGAGATACGCAGTATTTT; D gene: -; J gene: TRBJ2-3; clone size: -; V gene: TRBV11-2
CDR3 protein: CASRNGGAEETQYF; CDR3 DNA: TGTGCCAGCAGAAACGGGGGGGCGGAAGAGACCCAGTACTTC; D gene: TRBD2; J gene: TRBJ2-5; clone size: -; V gene: TRBV28
CDR3 protein: CASSTGGAWDTQYF; CDR3 DNA: TGCGCCAGCAGCACGGGGGGAGCATGGGATACGCAGTATTTT; D gene: TRBD2; J gene: TRBJ2-3; clone size: -; V gene: TRBV5-1
CDR3 protein: CASSLDPSTYNEQFF; CDR3 DNA: TGTGCCAGCAGCTTAGACCCCTCTACTTACAATGAGCAGTTCTTC; D gene: -; J gene: TRBJ2-1; clone size: -; V gene: TRBV11-1
CDR3 protein: CATSLEGGRGNIQYF; CDR3 DNA: TGTGCCACCAGTCTCGAGGGGGGGAGAGGAAACATTCAGTACTTC; D gene: -; J gene: TRBJ2-4; clone size: -; V gene: TRBV15
CDR3 protein: CASSLDRGEQFF; CDR3 DNA: TGCGCCAGCAGCTTGGACAGGGGGGAGCAGTTCTTC; D gene: TRBD1; J gene: TRBJ2-1; clone size: -; V gene: TRBV5-1
CDR3 protein: CASSLPGSGNTIYF; CDR3 DNA: TGTGCCAGCAGCTTACCAGGGTCTGGAAACACCATATATTTT; D gene: -; J gene: TRBJ1-3; clone size: -; V gene: TRBV11-2
CDR3 protein: CASRGDWREQFF; CDR3 DNA: TGTGCCAGCAGGGGGGACTGGAGGGAGCAGTTCTTC; D gene: -; J gene: TRBJ2-1; clone size: once; V gene: TRBV2